These 22 T cell receptor beta chains were all obtained from the same sample, sequenced in a study of T cell changes during pregnancy in multiple sclerosis. Produced via immunoSEQ multiplex PCR; TCRdb's table is partial and in-frame only. The sample contains about 40,000 clones, about 91% of which appear only once. This specimen was CD4+ T cells from peripheral blood mononuclear cells, taken in the first trimester of pregnancy. The origin of the receptors is a female donor with multiple sclerosis, enrolled in a pregnancy study.

The V gene is TRBV28, the J gene TRBJ1-1, with 8 bases lining up with TRBD1. V lost 7 bases and J lost 0; bases outside the gene matches: 4. The CDR3 covers 14 residues. Germline CDR1 reads MDHEN; CDR2 reads SYDVKM. The CDR3 region is CASIPGQVNTEAFF. The CDR3 DNA reads as TGTGCCAGCATCCCGGGACAGGTGAACACTGAAGCTTTCTTT.

This clone showed up just once. The V call is TRBV29-1, the J call TRBJ2-5; 8 bases align to TRBD2. Germline trimming cut 1 base from V and 1 base from J; bases unmatched to any gene: 8. CDR1 and CDR2 from the germline V gene are SQVTM and ANQGSEA. The CDR3 is 16 residues long. CDR3 in DNA: TGCAGCGTTGAAGGGGGGACTAGTGTAATCCAAGAGACCCAGTACTTC. Protein sequence: CSVEGGTSVIQETQYF.

The chain links TRBV7-2 to TRBJ1-2; D perhaps matches TRBD1 (5 bases). Per germline, CDR1 SGHTA and CDR2 FQGNSA. The CDR3 loop spans 14 amino acids. Trimming cost V 5 bases and J 8 bases, with 18 bases left between them. The CDR3 protein is CASSTSFGGYGYTF. The CDR3 DNA follows: TGTGCCAGCAGCACCTCCTTTGGGGGGTACGGCTACACCTTC.

The chain uses TRBV9 and TRBJ2-7; TRBD2 aligns across 8 bases. Germline V lookup: CDR1 SGDLS, CDR2 YYNGEE. The junction had 12 bases not matched to a gene; V was cut back by 4 bases and J by 3 bases. The CDR3 is 16 amino acids. The CDR3 here is CASSTTSGRTGYEQYF. CDR3 DNA: TGTGCCAGCAGCACCACTAGCGGTCGAACCGGCTACGAGCAGTACTTC.

The V call is TRBV11-2, the J call TRBJ2-7; D is unclear. Germline V gene data show CDR1 as SGHAT and CDR2 as FQNNGV. V dropped 3 bases and J dropped 2 bases, with 5 bases sitting between them. CDR3 size: 12 residues. The CDR3 is CASSFTAYEQYF. The CDR3 nucleotides are TGTGCCAGCAGCTTCACAGCCTACGAGCAGTACTTC.

The chain combines TRBV18 with TRBJ2-1; TRBD2 matches 7 bases. The CDR3 spans 16 residues. Trimming at V came to 0 bases and at J to 0 bases, leaving 2 bases not matched to a gene. Germline lookup yields CDR1 KGHSH and CDR2 LQKENI. In DNA form, the CDR3 reads TGTGCCAGCTCACCACCGGGCGGGAGCTCCTACAATGAGCAGTTCTTC. Amino acid sequence: CASSPPGGSSYNEQFF.

J is TRBJ2-1 and V is TRBV7-3, with 11 bases aligning to TRBD2. The length of the CDR3 is 14 residues. Per germline, CDR1 SGHTA and CDR2 FQGTGA. With 5 bases clipped from V and 8 bases from J, the junction kept 5 bases outside the gene matches. CDR3 sequence reads: CASSTPGLADEQFF. The DNA for the CDR3 is TGTGCCAGCAGCACACCGGGACTAGCGGATGAGCAGTTCTTC.

The chain joins TRBV6-1 to TRBJ1-1, with D perhaps matching TRBD1 (6 bases). The CDR3 is 15 amino acids. The germline V gene encodes CDR1 MNHNS and CDR2 SASEGT. V was clipped by 6 bases and J by 2 bases, with 16 bases between them. The CDR3 nucleotides are TGTGCCAGCAGGGTAATACCACAGGGAAACACTGAAGCTTTCTTT. Translation: CASRVIPQGNTEAFF.

This sequence joins TRBV6-5 and TRBJ1-1, with D perhaps TRBD1 (5 bases). The ends were cut back, 7 bases at V and 0 bases at J, with 9 bases in the middle. CDR3 size: 13 residues. Germline loops: CDR1 MNHEY, CDR2 SVGAGI. CDR3 residues: CASTLTVNTEAFF. The CDR3 coding sequence is TGTGCCAGCACCTTGACAGTGAACACTGAAGCTTTCTTT.

The chain employs TRBV19 and TRBJ2-7; D unresolved. V dropped 3 bases and J dropped 5 bases, with 8 bases sitting between them. This CDR3 has 12 amino acids. Germline CDR1 and CDR2: LNHDA and SQIVND (reference sequence). CDR3 bases: TGTGCCAGTAGTATTCGAGAGGACGAGCAGTACTTC. Amino acid sequence: CASSIREDEQYF. Full variable domain (outside the CDR3, taken from reference TRBV19 and TRBJ2-7): DGGITQSPKYLFRKEGQNVTLSCEQNLNHDAMYWYRQDPGQGLRLIYYSQIVNDFQKGDIAEGYSVSREKKESFPLTVTSAQKNPTAFYLCASSIREDEQYFGPGTRLTVT.

V usage is TRBV4-1 and J usage is TRBJ2-7; perhaps TRBD2 as D (5 bases). The CDR3 length is 16 residues. Germline CDR1 and CDR2: MGHRA and YSYEKL. With 4 bases removed from V and 4 bases from J, the gap between germline ends came to 20 bases. DNA of the CDR3: TGCGCCAGCAGCCCAGGATGGGGAGAGGGTTCTTACGAGCAGTACTTC. Its translation is CASSPGWGEGSYEQYF.

The rearrangement uses TRBV28 and TRBJ2-2, with 10 bases matching TRBD1. The germline V gene has CDR1 MDHEN and CDR2 SYDVKM. The CDR3 has 16 residues. V shed 6 bases and J 7 bases; nucleotides not matched to a gene: 11. As DNA, the CDR3 is TGTGCCAGCAGCTCTTTGGGGGACAGGGGTGTCGGGGAGCTGTTTTTT. This encodes CASSSLGDRGVGELFF.

This clone was seen a handful of times. The chain uses TRBV7-2 and TRBJ1-2; a weak D match, TRBD1 (5 bases). V lost 0 bases and J 8 bases, leaving 13 bases between the germline ends. The CDR3 runs to 14 residues. Germline V gene lookup returns CDR1 SGHTA and CDR2 FQGNSA. The CDR3: CASSLAQRGEGYTF. The DNA of the CDR3 is TGTGCCAGCAGCTTAGCCCAACGGGGGGAGGGCTACACCTTC. Combining the CDR3 with reference TRBV7-2 and TRBJ1-2 gives the whole variable domain GAGVSQSPSNKVTEKGKDVELRCDPISGHTALYWYRQSLGQGLEFLIYFQGNSAPDKSGLPSDRFSAERTGGSVSTLTIQRTQQEDSAVYLCASSLAQRGEGYTFGSGTRLTVV.

V is TRBV6-5 and J is TRBJ2-2; 7 bases agree with TRBD1. Germline V CDR1 and CDR2: MNHEY, SVGAGI. The CDR3 has 16 residues. V dropped 1 base and J dropped 4; count of bases not matched to a gene: 6. CDR3 nucleotides: TGTGCCAGCAGTTACTTAGGGGGCACAGTCACCGGGGAGCTGTTTTTT. Its translation is CASSYLGGTVTGELFF.

The chain employs TRBV7-9 and TRBJ2-7; perhaps TRBD1 as D (6 bases). This CDR3 has 14 residues. The V gene's germline CDR1 is SEHNR and CDR2 FQNEAQ (reference sequence). Trimming cost V 1 base and J 6 bases, with 13 bases left between them. The CDR3 protein is CASSLEGHGGEQYF. CDR3 bases: TGTGCCAGCAGCTTAGAGGGACACGGTGGCGAGCAGTACTTC.

V and J are TRBV10-3 and TRBJ2-2; 9 bases agree with TRBD2. The length of the CDR3 is 16 residues. J gave up 3 bases and V 4 bases, and 6 bases lay outside the gene matches. Germline loops: CDR1 ENHRY, CDR2 SYGVKD. The CDR3 DNA reads TGTGCCATCAGTGGGCGGACTAGCGTTTACACCGGGGAGCTGTTTTTT. The encoded protein is CAISGRTSVYTGELFF.

The V call is TRBV30, the J call TRBJ2-7, with D possibly being TRBD2 (6 bases). The length of the CDR3 is 12 residues. Germline CDR1 reads GTSNPN; CDR2 reads SVGIG (reference sequence). V gave up 0 bases and J gave up 7 bases, with 10 bases separating them. CDR3 in amino acids: CAWSVQAGEQYF. Written as DNA, the CDR3 is TGTGCCTGGAGTGTACAGGCGGGGGAGCAGTACTTC.

This clone came up once. The chain joins TRBV7-2 to TRBJ2-7; TRBD1 might be the D (6 bases). The CDR3 consists of 15 residues. V was trimmed by 3 bases and J by 4 bases, leaving 16 bases between them. Looked up from germline, CDR1 is SGHTA and CDR2 is FQGNSA. DNA for the CDR3: TGTGCCAGCAGCTTGGCCATGGGCAGGGGTTACGAGCAGTACTTC. Translating gives CASSLAMGRGYEQYF.

This clone was recorded once. The genes are TRBV19 and TRBJ1-1, with a tentative D call TRBD1 (6 bases). Germline assignment: CDR1 LNHDA and CDR2 SQIVND (reference sequence). This CDR3 has 14 residues. The V and J ends lost 5 bases and 7 bases respectively, with 17 bases between them. The CDR3: CASSPPGHMFEAFF. CDR3 nucleotide sequence: TGTGCCAGTAGTCCCCCGGGACATATGTTTGAAGCTTTCTTT.

The chain links TRBV19 to TRBJ1-5; perhaps TRBD1 as D (6 bases). The CDR3 runs to 16 residues. The germline gives CDR1 LNHDA, CDR2 SQIVND (reference sequence). Trimming cost V 4 bases and J 1 base, with 14 bases left between them. Here the CDR3 DNA reads TGTGCCAGTAGTACCCCGCCGACAGGCAGCAATCAGCCCCAGCATTTT. It codes for CASSTPPTGSNQPQHF. Combining the CDR3 with reference TRBV19 and TRBJ1-5 gives the whole variable domain DGGITQSPKYLFRKEGQNVTLSCEQNLNHDAMYWYRQDPGQGLRLIYYSQIVNDFQKGDIAEGYSVSREKKESFPLTVTSAQKNPTAFYLCASSTPPTGSNQPQHFGDGTRLSIL.

This chain joins TRBV5-4 and TRBJ2-1; TRBD1 is a possible D gene (6 bases). Germline loops: CDR1 SGHNT, CDR2 YYREEE (reference sequence). This CDR3 is built from 16 residues. V shed 5 bases and J shed 4 bases, with 19 bases lying between them. The CDR3 region has the DNA TGTGCCAGCAGGTTTAACCGGGGACAAAATTACAATGAGCAGTTCTTC. Its translation: CASRFNRGQNYNEQFF.

The gene calls are TRBV7-2 and TRBJ1-5; possible D gene TRBD1, 6 bases. Between the trimmed V and J ends, which lost 1 base and 6 bases, there was a span of 16 bases. This CDR3 has 16 residues. CDR1 SGHTA and CDR2 FQGNSA come from the germline V gene. The CDR3 region has the DNA TGTGCCAGCAGCTTAGGGGAGGGGGTAAGGGGTCAGCCCCAGCATTTT. It codes for CASSLGEGVRGQPQHF.